A single sample gave rise to the 18 T cell receptor beta chains below, sequenced in a study of cytomegalovirus exposure and HLA in healthy donors. Vbeta (60) and Jbeta (13) primers were used in the PCR. Assay: immunoSEQ multiplex PCR; the TCRdb copy retains only in-frame clones and omits some. The table lists some 120,000 clones, roughly 80% of them singletons. The sample comprised PBMCs. These receptors came from a man under 40 in good health and CMV-seropositive.

CDR3 coding DNA: TGTGCCAGCTGTCCACCCGGGACACCTGGAAACACCATATATTTT. Protein sequence: CASCPPGTPGNTIYF. The chain combines TRBV28 with TRBJ1-3, with D perhaps matching TRBD1 (6 bases). CDR1 and CDR2 (germline): MDHEN, SYDVKM. V was pared by 8 bases and J by 2 bases, with 16 bases between. CDR3 length equals 15 residues.

This rearrangement joins TRBV2 to TRBJ2-1; 9 bases are shared with TRBD2. CDR1 is SNHLY, CDR2 FYNNEI, per germline. Trimming at V came to 7 bases and at J to 10 bases, leaving 8 bases not matched to a gene. This CDR3 has 13 amino acids. The DNA for the CDR3 is TGTGCCAGCAAGGTAGCGGGAGAAGGCGAGCAGTTCTTC. As protein: CASKVAGEGEQFF.

The gene calls are TRBV4-2 and TRBJ2-5; 14 positions match TRBD2. Germline-derived CDR1 and CDR2 are LGHNA and YNFKEQ. V shed 6 bases and J 2 bases; nucleotides not matched to a gene: 11. The CDR3 has 18 amino acids. CDR3 amino acids: CASSYGLAGGNIQETQYF. DNA for the CDR3: TGTGCCAGCAGTTACGGACTAGCGGGGGGAAACATTCAAGAGACCCAGTACTTC.

The chain combines TRBV2 with TRBJ2-2; TRBD1 aligns across 11 bases. CDR1 and CDR2 (germline): SNHLY, FYNNEI. The V segment lost 9 bases and the J segment 3 bases; nucleotides outside the gene matches: 9. The CDR3 spans 16 residues. CDR3 DNA sequence: TGTGCCAGTAACACCGGGACAGGGGGTTACACCGGGGAGCTGTTTTTT. Its translation is CASNTGTGGYTGELFF.

The rearrangement uses TRBV18 and TRBJ1-1; D ambiguous. The germline V gene encodes CDR1 KGHSH and CDR2 LQKENI. There are 14 residues in the CDR3. V was pared by 4 bases and J by 9 bases, with 18 bases between. CDR3 in amino acids: CASSHGSPILQAFF. CDR3 in DNA: TGTGCCAGCTCACACGGTTCCCCGATCCTACAAGCTTTCTTT.

The rearrangement links TRBV19 to TRBJ2-1; D perhaps matches TRBD2 (5 bases). Between the trimmed V and J ends, which lost 2 bases and 5 bases, there was a span of 13 bases. Germline CDR1 is LNHDA and CDR2 is SQIVND (reference sequence). The CDR3 is 15 residues long. This CDR3 is CASSIRSGNDNEQFF. As DNA, the CDR3 is TGTGCCAGTAGTATAAGATCGGGGAACGACAATGAGCAGTTCTTC.

V and J are TRBV5-1 and TRBJ2-5; 10 nucleotides match TRBD2. Germline trimming cut 2 bases from V and 1 base from J; bases unmatched to any gene: 5. Per germline, CDR1 SGHRS and CDR2 YFSETQ. The CDR3 runs to 16 residues. This CDR3 is CASSLSGGAIQETQYF. The CDR3 DNA follows: TGCGCCAGCAGCTTAAGCGGGGGGGCCATCCAAGAGACCCAGTACTTC.

This clone was observed a single time. The chain recombines TRBV7-2 with TRBJ1-1; D remains ambiguous. The CDR3 sequence is 16 residues long. The germline CDR1 and CDR2 sequences are SGHTA and FQGNSA. Trimming took off 4 bases at V and 6 bases at J, with 21 bases between the two ends. The CDR3 region has the DNA TGTGCCAGCAGCTGGAGACCTGGGAGATTTGAAGCTGAAGCTTTCTTT. This gives the protein CASSWRPGRFEAEAFF.

The V and J genes are TRBV7-8 and TRBJ1-1; 7 nucleotides agree with TRBD1. The CDR3 is 13 residues long. V trimming: 0 bases; J trimming: 7 bases; junction bases outside the gene matches: 2. CDR1 and CDR2 from the germline V gene are SGHVS and FQNEAQ. CDR3 in DNA: TGTGCCAGCAGCTTAGCAGGGGGCGATGAAGCTTTCTTT. This sequence encodes CASSLAGGDEAFF.

V and J are TRBV29-1 and TRBJ2-1; no reliable D call. V gave up 5 bases and J gave up 7 bases, with 9 bases separating them. CDR3 length equals 11 residues. The germline V gene encodes CDR1 SQVTM and CDR2 ANQGSEA. This CDR3 is CSVRPANEQFF. DNA for the CDR3: TGCAGCGTTCGACCAGCGAATGAGCAGTTCTTC.

This chain connects TRBV7-6 to TRBJ1-4; 11 nucleotides line up with TRBD1. Germline V gives CDR1 SGHVS, CDR2 FNYEAQ. J gave up 8 bases and V 5 bases, and 4 bases lay outside the gene matches. The CDR3 length is 14 residues. The CDR3 loop reads CASSRTGGREKLFF. The CDR3 coding sequence is TGTGCCAGCAGCCGGACAGGGGGCCGGGAAAAACTGTTTTTT.

This clone was seen only once. CDR3 in DNA: TGTGCCAGCTCACCACGTGAGGGAGCCTACGAGCAGTACTTC. Protein: CASSPREGAYEQYF. The chain links TRBV18 to TRBJ2-7; D might be TRBD2 (5 bases). In germline, CDR1 is KGHSH, CDR2 LQKENI. Trimming took off 1 base at V and 2 bases at J, with 9 bases between the two ends. The CDR3 contains 14 residues.

This chain joins TRBV2 and TRBJ2-5; 7 bases are a match to TRBD1. CDR3 length: 14 residues. Germline values: CDR1 SNHLY, CDR2 FYNNEI. The V and J ends lost 2 bases and 4 bases, in that order; junction bases with no gene match: 4. The CDR3 DNA reads TGTGCCAGCAGTGAATTCGGGACAGCAGAGACCCAGTACTTC. This encodes CASSEFGTAETQYF. The complete variable domain, with remaining parts taken from reference TRBV2 and TRBJ2-5, reads EPEVTQTPSHQVTQMGQEVILRCVPISNHLYFYWYRQILGQKVEFLVSFYNNEISEKSEIFDDQFSVERPDGSNFTLKIRSTKLEDSAMYFCASSEFGTAETQYFGPGTRLLVL.

The J gene is TRBJ1-5, the V gene TRBV6-1; D may be TRBD1 (6 bases). Trimming removed 6 bases at V and 3 bases at J, with 12 bases between. Germline loops: CDR1 MNHNS, CDR2 SASEGT. This CDR3 spans 14 amino acids. CDR3 bases: TGTGCCAGCAGCCCAGGGGCCACCAATCAGCCCCAGCATTTT. Translated, it gives CASSPGATNQPQHF.

In its sample, this clone was seen a few times. The chain combines TRBV6-6 with TRBJ2-2; tentatively, D is TRBD1 (6 bases). Germline CDR1 reads MNHNY; CDR2 reads SVGAGI (reference sequence). Trimming took off 6 bases at V and 3 bases at J, with 11 bases between the two ends. The CDR3 runs to 14 residues. The CDR3 coding sequence is TGTGCCAGCAGGAAATCAGGGGACACCGGGGAGCTGTTTTTT. Residues: CASRKSGDTGELFF.

V gene TRBV27 combines with J gene TRBJ2-7, with D possibly matching TRBD1 (6 bases). This CDR3 contains 16 residues. Germline V gene data show CDR1 as MNHEY and CDR2 as SMNVEV (reference sequence). V gave up 2 bases and J gave up 0 bases, with 14 bases separating them. The CDR3 region has the DNA TGTGCCAGCAGTTTACCCGACAGGATCTCCTCCTACGAGCAGTACTTC. Protein product: CASSLPDRISSYEQYF.

The chain uses TRBV11-2 and TRBJ2-5; D ambiguous. CDR3 length: 15 residues. Germline CDR1 reads SGHAT; CDR2 reads FQNNGV. Trimming shortened V by 3 bases and J by 2 bases, and 13 bases separated the two germline ends. CDR3 sequence (DNA): TGTGCCAGCAGCTTGTGGGCGTCACCACAAGAGACCCAGTACTTC. Protein sequence: CASSLWASPQETQYF.

The chain recombines TRBV2 with TRBJ2-1; 13 nucleotides agree with TRBD2. CDR3 length: 15 amino acids. Germline V gene sequence: CDR1 SNHLY, CDR2 FYNNEI. V shed 7 bases, J shed 7 bases, and the junction held 7 bases outside the gene matches. CDR3 residues: CASTKEGLAGNEQFF. The DNA of the CDR3 is TGTGCCAGCACCAAAGAGGGACTAGCGGGGAATGAGCAGTTCTTC. Filled out from reference TRBV2 and TRBJ2-1, the complete variable domain reads EPEVTQTPSHQVTQMGQEVILRCVPISNHLYFYWYRQILGQKVEFLVSFYNNEISEKSEIFDDQFSVERPDGSNFTLKIRSTKLEDSAMYFCASTKEGLAGNEQFFGPGTRLTVL.